This T cell receptor beta chain appears in the sequencing data of a study of cytomegalovirus exposure and HLA in healthy donors. General observations from the study: Another analysis was done later, and it associated 16,951 TCR beta sequences with HLA alleles at 0.05 false discovery rate. Among TCR beta chains, those listed as cytomegalovirus-associated numbered some 160. Later analysis placed DRB1 highest and HLA-C lowest in TCR association rates, which differed by HLA locus. A few chains tied to CMV proved CMV antigen-specific in vitro.

Primers for the PCR totalled 60 Vbeta and 13 Jbeta. Repertoires were generated with immunoSEQ multiplex PCR, while TCRdb's copy carries only in-frame clones and drops some. The sample lists tens of thousands of clones; less than 55% were seen once. This clone was counted a few times. Its antigen is not identified. There are 17 residues in the CDR3. Germline V lookup: CDR1 SGHNT, CDR2 YYREEE (reference sequence). The J segment lost 4 bases and the V segment lost 0 bases, leaving 9 bases of the junction unmatched. The clonotype was recovered from a woman between 45 and 65 years old in good health and CMV-seronegative. The sequenced sample was PBMCs. The J gene is TRBJ1-4, the V gene TRBV5-4, with 7 bases fitting TRBD1. CDR3 sequence reads: CASSLVLAGQLNEKLFF. CDR3 DNA sequence: TGTGCCAGCAGCTTGGTTCTTGCGGGACAGCTTAATGAAAAACTGTTTTTT.